These T cell receptor beta chains were read from a single sample in a study of blood T cell repertoires in COVID-19. Repertoires were generated with immunoSEQ multiplex PCR, while TCRdb's copy carries only in-frame clones and drops some. The sample consists of 50,000 to 65,000 clones, roughly four fifths of them appearing once. The specimen was peripheral blood. The receptors shown here come from a woman between 55 and 75 years old with acute or convalescent COVID-19. Each CDR3 is given without its conserved first and last residue. The size entry is marked missing in some rows and otherwise reads once, few, many or a size class.

NA | TRBV19 | ASSRGAYNEQF
NA | TRBV5-1 | ASSFYSGVYNEQF
NA | TRBV28 | ASSQGGGNTEAF
NA | TRBV16 | ASSQSQSHEQY
NA | TRBV30 | AWSGTGQPQH
NA | TRBV7-2 | ASSLGGGPGGTQY
NA | TRBV5-1 | ASSLLGGSYNEQF
few | TRBV9 | ASSVSGITEAF
once | TRBV13 | ASSFYLVTNEQF
NA | TRBV15 | ATSRGQGVEQF
NA | TRBV7-8 | ASSPDRGETQY
NA | TRBV7-8 | ASSLALGDRNSPQH
NA | TRBV7-2 | ASSDGTSWNTGELF
once | TRBV3-1/TRBV3-2 | ASSSEGMAF
NA | TRBV27 | ASSLNWDRGRQPQH
NA | TRBV6-5 | ASGIGTSTDTQY
few | TRBV12-3/TRBV12-4 | ASSSGAYEQY
once | TRBV5-4 | ASSWGTGPNEKLF
NA | TRBV28 | ASRPLDSVYEQY
NA | TRBV5-1 | ASSLEVVGNTEAF
NA | TRBV2 | ASGALPYGYT
NA | TRBV6-5 | ASSYSNGDKKNGYT
NA | TRBV7-3 | ASSLIADSEAF
few | TRBV9 | ASSVGGGPLAKNIQY
NA | TRBV4-1 | ASSQDPLYRADTEAF
few | TRBV30 | AWTRQYVNSPLH
few | TRBV11-2 | ASSSSTTGDGYT
NA | TRBV6-5 | ASSLGGTASEAF